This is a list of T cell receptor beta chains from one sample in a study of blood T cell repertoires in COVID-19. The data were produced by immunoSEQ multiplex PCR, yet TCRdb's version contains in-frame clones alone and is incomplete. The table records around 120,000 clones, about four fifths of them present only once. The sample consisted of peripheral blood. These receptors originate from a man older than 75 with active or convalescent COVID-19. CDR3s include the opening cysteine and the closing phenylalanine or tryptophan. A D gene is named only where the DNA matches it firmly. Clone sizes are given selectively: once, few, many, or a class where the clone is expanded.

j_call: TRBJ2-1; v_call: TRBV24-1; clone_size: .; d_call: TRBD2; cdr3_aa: CATSVGLAGGDEQFF; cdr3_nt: TGTGCCACCAGTGTTGGATTAGCGGGGGGTGATGAGCAGTTCTTC
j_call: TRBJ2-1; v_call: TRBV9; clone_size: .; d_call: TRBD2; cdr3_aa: CASSVEGLAGGSLYNEQFF; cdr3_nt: TGTGCCAGCAGCGTAGAGGGACTAGCGGGGGGAAGCCTTTACAATGAGCAGTTCTTC
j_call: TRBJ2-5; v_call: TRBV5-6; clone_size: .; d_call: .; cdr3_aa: CASSSRDTKTQYF; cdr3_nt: TGTGCCAGCAGCTCCCGGGACACGAAGACCCAGTACTTC
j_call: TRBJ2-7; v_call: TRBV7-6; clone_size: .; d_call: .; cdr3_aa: CASSTTTGYEQYF; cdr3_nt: TGTGCCAGCAGCACCACGACAGGCTACGAGCAGTACTTC
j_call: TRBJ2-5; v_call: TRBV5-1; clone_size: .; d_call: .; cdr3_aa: CASSLLLRGPQETQYF; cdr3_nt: TGCGCCAGCAGCTTGCTCCTCAGGGGTCCACAAGAGACCCAGTACTTC
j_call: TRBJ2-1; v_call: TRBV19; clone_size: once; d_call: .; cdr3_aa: CASSIGGSHHNEQFF; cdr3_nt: TGTGCCAGTAGTATAGGAGGGAGCCACCACAATGAGCAGTTCTTC
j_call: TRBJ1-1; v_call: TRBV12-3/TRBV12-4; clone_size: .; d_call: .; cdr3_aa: CASSWAGRTEAFF; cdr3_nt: TGTGCCAGCAGTTGGGCGGGCAGGACTGAAGCTTTCTTT
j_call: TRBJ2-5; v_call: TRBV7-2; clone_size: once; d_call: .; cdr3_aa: CASSFGGETQYF; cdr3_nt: TGTGCCAGCAGCTTCGGCGGAGAGACCCAGTACTTC
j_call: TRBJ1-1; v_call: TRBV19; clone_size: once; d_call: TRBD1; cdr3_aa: CASRTGMKAEAFF; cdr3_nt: TGTGCCAGCCGGACAGGGATGAAGGCTGAAGCTTTCTTT
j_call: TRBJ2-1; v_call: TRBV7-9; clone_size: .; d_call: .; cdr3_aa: CASSFGQRYNEQFF; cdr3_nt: TGTGCCAGCAGCTTTGGACAACGTTACAATGAGCAGTTCTTC
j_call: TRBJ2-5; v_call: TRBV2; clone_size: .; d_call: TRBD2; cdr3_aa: CASRQSGEETQYF; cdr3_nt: TGTGCCAGCAGGCAGAGCGGGGAGGAGACCCAGTACTTC
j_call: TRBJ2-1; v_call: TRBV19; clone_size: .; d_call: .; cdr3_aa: CASSRQSSYNEQFF; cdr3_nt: TGTGCCAGTAGTAGACAGAGCTCCTACAATGAGCAGTTCTTC
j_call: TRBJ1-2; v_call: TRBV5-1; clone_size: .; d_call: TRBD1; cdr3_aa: CASSSAGTGDGYTF; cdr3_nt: TGCGCCAGCAGCTCGGCGGGGACAGGGGACGGCTACACCTTC
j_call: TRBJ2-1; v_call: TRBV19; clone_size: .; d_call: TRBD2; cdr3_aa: CASSIDAGVGGNEQFF; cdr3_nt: TGTGCCAGTAGTATAGATGCGGGGGTAGGTGGCAATGAGCAGTTCTTC
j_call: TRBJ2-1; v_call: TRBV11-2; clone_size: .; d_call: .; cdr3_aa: CASSPGSAGEEFF; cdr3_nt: TGTGCCAGCAGCCCCGGGTCTGCCGGGGAGGAGTTCTTC
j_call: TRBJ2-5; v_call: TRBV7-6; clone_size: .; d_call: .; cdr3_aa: CASSRSPGTQETQYF; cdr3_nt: TGTGCCAGCAGCAGATCGCCGGGAACCCAGGAGACCCAGTACTTC
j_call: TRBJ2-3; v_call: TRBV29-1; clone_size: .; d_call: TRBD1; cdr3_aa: CSTTGTGYTDTQYF; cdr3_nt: TGCAGTACGACCGGGACAGGGTACACAGATACGCAGTATTTT
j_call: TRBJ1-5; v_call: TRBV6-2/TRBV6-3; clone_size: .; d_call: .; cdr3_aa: CASSREPGVNQPQHF; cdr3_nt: TGTGCCAGCAGCCGAGAGCCGGGAGTAAATCAGCCCCAGCATTTT
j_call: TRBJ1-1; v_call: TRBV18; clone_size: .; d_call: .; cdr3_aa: CASSPSRETEAFF; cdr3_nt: TGTGCCAGCTCACCTTCCAGGGAAACTGAAGCTTTCTTT
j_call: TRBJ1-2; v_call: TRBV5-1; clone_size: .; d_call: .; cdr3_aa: CASSLRSQNYGYTF; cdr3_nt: TGCGCCAGCAGCTTGAGATCCCAGAACTATGGCTACACCTTC